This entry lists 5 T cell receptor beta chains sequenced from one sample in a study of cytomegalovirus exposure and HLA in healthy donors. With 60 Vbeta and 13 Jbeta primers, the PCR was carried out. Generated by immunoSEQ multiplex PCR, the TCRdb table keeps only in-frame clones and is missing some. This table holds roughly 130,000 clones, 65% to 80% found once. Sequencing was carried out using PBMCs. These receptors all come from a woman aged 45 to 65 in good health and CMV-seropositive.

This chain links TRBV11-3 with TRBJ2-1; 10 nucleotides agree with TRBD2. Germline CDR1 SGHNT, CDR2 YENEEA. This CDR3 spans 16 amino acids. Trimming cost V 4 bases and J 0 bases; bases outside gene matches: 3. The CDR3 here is CASSYRTSGSYNEQFF. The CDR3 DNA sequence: TGTGCCAGCAGCTACCGGACTAGCGGCTCCTACAATGAGCAGTTCTTC.

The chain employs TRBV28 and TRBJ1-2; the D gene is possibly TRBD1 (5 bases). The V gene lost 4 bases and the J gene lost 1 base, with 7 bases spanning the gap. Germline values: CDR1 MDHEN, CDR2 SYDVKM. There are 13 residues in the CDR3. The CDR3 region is CASSWGDNYGYTF. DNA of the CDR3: TGTGCCAGCAGTTGGGGGGATAACTATGGCTACACCTTC.

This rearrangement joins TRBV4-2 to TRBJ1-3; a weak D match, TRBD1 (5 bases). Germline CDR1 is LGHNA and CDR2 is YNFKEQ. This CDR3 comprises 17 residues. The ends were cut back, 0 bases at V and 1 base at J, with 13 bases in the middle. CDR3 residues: CASSQEVRTISGNTIYF. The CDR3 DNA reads TGTGCCAGCAGCCAAGAAGTACGGACAATTTCTGGAAACACCATATATTTT.

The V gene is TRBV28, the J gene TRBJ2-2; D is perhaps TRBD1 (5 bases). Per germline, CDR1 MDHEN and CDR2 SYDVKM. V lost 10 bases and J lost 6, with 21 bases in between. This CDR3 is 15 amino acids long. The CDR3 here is CATNLPPSGSGELFF. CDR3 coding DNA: TGTGCCACCAACCTGCCCCCATCAGGGTCCGGGGAGCTGTTTTTT.

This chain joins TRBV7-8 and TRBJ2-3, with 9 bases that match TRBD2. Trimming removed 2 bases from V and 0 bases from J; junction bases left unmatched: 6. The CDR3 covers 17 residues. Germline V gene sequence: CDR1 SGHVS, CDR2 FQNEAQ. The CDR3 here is CASSLKGAGGSTDTQYF. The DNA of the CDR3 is TGTGCCAGCAGCTTAAAGGGAGCGGGGGGTAGCACAGATACGCAGTATTTT.